The 11 T cell receptor beta chains in this list originate from one sample, sequenced in a study of cytomegalovirus exposure and HLA in healthy donors. The table came from immunoSEQ multiplex PCR; TCRdb's copy has only in-frame clones and leaves some out. The repertoire holds about 260,000 clones, with roughly 91% as singletons. Sequenced: PBMCs. Receptors originate from a woman in her thirties in good health and CMV-seronegative.

This rearrangement joins TRBV28 to TRBJ2-7; D is unclear. Germline V gene data show CDR1 as MDHEN and CDR2 as SYDVKM. The CDR3 has 12 residues. The ends were cut back, 6 bases at V and 0 bases at J, with 6 bases in the middle. CDR3 DNA sequence: TGTGCCAGCAGGGACGCCTCCTACGAGCAGTACTTC. Protein sequence: CASRDASYEQYF.

The genes are TRBV29-1 and TRBJ2-1; no definite D call. This CDR3 is 14 amino acids long. V lost 4 bases and J 2 bases, leaving 12 bases between the germline ends. Germline assignment: CDR1 SQVTM and CDR2 ANQGSEA. The CDR3 loop reads CSVVLAATYNEQFF. In nucleotides, the CDR3 is TGCAGCGTTGTTTTGGCGGCTACCTACAATGAGCAGTTCTTC.

V gene TRBV27 combines with J gene TRBJ2-4; the D is unclear. Germline CDR1 MNHEY, CDR2 SMNVEV (reference sequence). Trimming cost V 4 bases and J 6 bases, with 10 bases left between them. CDR3 size: 13 residues. CDR3: CASSSGFGNIQYF. The CDR3 DNA sequence: TGTGCCAGCAGTTCCGGGTTCGGAAACATTCAGTACTTC.

The CDR3 nucleotides read TGTGCCAGCAGTTTATATGCCCTATTTAGCAGTCACACAGATACGCAGTATTTT. Protein sequence: CASSLYALFSSHTDTQYF. The chain links TRBV27 to TRBJ2-3; D uncertain. CDR1 and CDR2 (germline): MNHEY, SMNVEV (reference sequence). The CDR3 length is 18 residues. V gave up 1 base and J gave up 2 bases, with 19 bases separating them.

The chain links TRBV9 to TRBJ2-3; the D is unclear. V lost 2 bases and J 2 bases, leaving 15 bases between the germline ends. This CDR3 contains 16 residues. Germline V gives CDR1 SGDLS, CDR2 YYNGEE. CDR3 region: CASSVRGSQTTDTQYF. The CDR3 DNA reads as TGTGCCAGCAGCGTTCGAGGAAGTCAGACCACAGATACGCAGTATTTT.

The chain has TRBV27 and TRBJ2-3; D unresolved. This CDR3 comprises 14 residues. V was trimmed by 3 bases and J by 2 bases, leaving 9 bases between them. Germline V gene sequence: CDR1 MNHEY, CDR2 SMNVEV (reference sequence). The CDR3 DNA reads TGTGCCAGCAGTTTTTTGAGGACCACAGATACGCAGTATTTT. It yields the protein CASSFLRTTDTQYF.

This chain connects TRBV9 to TRBJ2-7; 9 bases fit TRBD2. Germline trimming cut 0 bases from V and 7 bases from J; bases unmatched to any gene: 8. This CDR3 is 15 amino acids long. Per germline, CDR1 SGDLS and CDR2 YYNGEE. The CDR3 loop is CASSVDAGGPREQYF. The CDR3 DNA reads TGTGCCAGCAGCGTAGACGCGGGAGGGCCCCGAGAGCAGTACTTC.

This clone was counted between two and nine times. This chain connects TRBV6-5 to TRBJ1-5, with TRBD1 as a possible D gene (6 bases). The germline gives CDR1 MNHEY, CDR2 SVGAGI. CDR3 size: 13 residues. Trimming left V 7 bases short and J 3 bases short, with 10 bases between. The CDR3 here is CASTRQANQPQHF. The DNA for the CDR3 is TGTGCCAGCACACGACAGGCCAATCAGCCCCAGCATTTT.

The chain carries TRBV11-2 and TRBJ2-5; D is unclear. V lost 0 bases to trimming and J lost 5 bases, with 10 bases between them. CDR3 length equals 14 residues. Looked up from germline, CDR1 is SGHAT and CDR2 is FQNNGV. CDR3 in amino acids: CASSLDRVGETQYF. The CDR3 region has the DNA TGTGCCAGCAGCTTAGATCGGGTAGGGGAGACCCAGTACTTC. Combining the CDR3 with reference TRBV11-2 and TRBJ2-5 gives the whole variable domain EAGVAQSPRYKIIEKRQSVAFWCNPISGHATLYWYQQILGQGPKLLIQFQNNGVVDDSQLPKDRFSAERLKGVDSTLKIQPAKLEDSAVYLCASSLDRVGETQYFGPGTRLLVL.

This clone was seen at least ten times. The chain combines TRBV4-1 with TRBJ2-7, with 7 bases identical to TRBD2. After removal of 1 base from V and 0 bases from J, the junction contained 6 bases not matched to a gene. The CDR3 spans 16 residues. Germline V lookup: CDR1 MGHRA, CDR2 YSYEKL. CDR3 amino acids: CASSQVGGGSSYEQYF. DNA of the CDR3: TGCGCCAGCAGCCAAGTTGGTGGCGGGAGCTCCTACGAGCAGTACTTC.

This clone was seen a few times. The chain carries TRBV6-1 and TRBJ2-1, with D unresolved. Trimming stripped 1 base from V and 6 bases from J, with 10 bases between. The germline gives CDR1 MNHNS, CDR2 SASEGT. The length of the CDR3 is 14 residues. The CDR3 loop is CASSEGLVFNEQFF. The DNA for the CDR3 is TGTGCCAGCAGTGAAGGGTTAGTCTTCAATGAGCAGTTCTTC.